The 26 T cell receptor beta chains below all came from one sample that was sequenced in a study of blood T cell repertoires in COVID-19. The protocol was immunoSEQ multiplex PCR, while the TCRdb copy is restricted to in-frame clones and leaves out a portion. This sample has about 75,000 clones, with roughly 87% found just once. The material sequenced was peripheral blood. The receptors shown here come from a woman between 50 and 59 years old with acute or convalescent COVID-19.

This sequence joins TRBV6-5 and TRBJ2-5; D perhaps matches TRBD1 (5 bases). Germline CDR1 reads MNHEY; CDR2 reads SVGAGI. The CDR3 has 13 residues. Trimming shortened V by 7 bases and J by 5 bases, and 14 bases separated the two germline ends. In DNA, the CDR3 is TGTGCCAGCAACGGACAACCTGGGGAGACCCAGTACTTC. It is translated as CASNGQPGETQYF.

V and J are TRBV27 and TRBJ1-2; unclear D gene. CDR1 MNHEY and CDR2 SMNVEV come from the germline V gene (reference sequence). Trimming took off 2 bases at V and 7 bases at J, with 14 bases between the two ends. CDR3 size: 14 residues. CDR3: CASSLRWGSGGYTF. In DNA, the CDR3 is TGTGCCAGCAGTTTAAGATGGGGAAGCGGTGGCTACACCTTC.

The J gene is TRBJ1-1, the V gene TRBV5-1; D unclear. This CDR3 comprises 11 residues. V dropped 0 bases and J dropped 11 bases, with 8 bases sitting between them. CDR1 is SGHRS and CDR2 is YFSETQ in the germline V gene. The DNA for the CDR3 is TGCGCCAGCAGCTTGGAGTCGGTCGCTTTCTTT. Encoded protein: CASSLESVAFF.

This rearrangement joins TRBV10-1 to TRBJ1-2; D is unclear. The length of the CDR3 is 13 residues. Per the germline V gene, CDR1 is WNHNN and CDR2 is SYGVQD (reference sequence). V lost 2 bases to trimming and J lost 6 bases, with 10 bases between them. DNA of the CDR3: TGCGCCAGCAGTGAGCATCAAAGCCATGGCTACACCTTC. This codes for CASSEHQSHGYTF.

The chain uses TRBV12-3 or TRBV12-4 and TRBJ2-7, with D uncertain. CDR3 size: 13 residues. V was trimmed by 3 bases and J by 2 bases, leaving 8 bases between them. The DNA of the CDR3 is TGTGCCAGCAGTTTTGGCTCCCCCTACGAGCAGTACTTC. Its protein is CASSFGSPYEQYF.

The chain has TRBV18 and TRBJ2-3; 9 bases line up with TRBD1. V lost 3 bases and J lost 4; bases outside the gene matches: 5. The V gene's germline CDR1 is KGHSH and CDR2 LQKENI. The CDR3 covers 15 residues. The DNA of the CDR3 is TGTGCCAGCTCACCGGGGACAGGGAGGGCAGATACGCAGTATTTT. Translated: CASSPGTGRADTQYF. The full variable domain, its missing parts supplied by reference TRBV18 and TRBJ2-3, is NAGVMQNPRHLVRRRGQEARLRCSPMKGHSHVYWYRQLPEEGLKFMVYLQKENIIDESGMPKERFSAEFPKEGPSILRIQQVVRGDSAAYFCASSPGTGRADTQYFGPGTRLTVL.

This clone has a single count. The chain uses TRBV5-4 and TRBJ1-2; D perhaps matches TRBD1 (6 bases). Looked up from germline, CDR1 is SGHNT and CDR2 is YYREEE (reference sequence). V lost 6 bases to trimming and J lost 2 bases, with 14 bases between them. This CDR3 is 14 amino acids long. The DNA for the CDR3 is TGTGCCAGCACTGGGGGACAACTCAACTATGGCTACACCTTC. Protein sequence: CASTGGQLNYGYTF.

V is TRBV19 and J is TRBJ2-5, with 11 bases fitting TRBD2. Germline V CDR1 and CDR2: LNHDA, SQIVND (reference sequence). CDR3 length: 16 amino acids. The V segment lost 5 bases and the J segment 1 base; nucleotides outside the gene matches: 6. CDR3 in amino acids: CASSLSSGGSQETQYF. Written as DNA, the CDR3 is TGTGCCAGTAGTCTCTCTAGCGGGGGGTCCCAAGAGACCCAGTACTTC.

This chain connects TRBV4-1 to TRBJ2-7; 7 bases fit TRBD2. CDR3 size: 15 residues. Trimming took 1 base from V and 1 from J; bases not matched to a gene: 4. CDR1 is MGHRA and CDR2 is YSYEKL in the germline V gene. CDR3 in amino acids: CASSQGGEGSYEQYF. For the CDR3, the DNA is TGCGCCAGCAGCCAAGGGGGGGAGGGTTCCTACGAGCAGTACTTC.

V gene TRBV10-3 combines with J gene TRBJ2-1, with D possibly matching TRBD1 (6 bases). The CDR3 has 13 amino acids. Germline-derived CDR1 and CDR2 are ENHRY and SYGVKD. V was pared by 4 bases and J by 8 bases, with 12 bases between. CDR3 in amino acids: CAISATAGDEQFF. DNA for the CDR3: TGTGCCATCAGTGCGACAGCAGGGGATGAGCAGTTCTTC.

The V and J genes are TRBV25-1 and TRBJ1-2; 11 bases agree with TRBD1. The CDR3 covers 14 residues. J lost 5 bases, V lost 5 bases, and 4 bases had no gene match. CDR1 and CDR2 from the germline V gene are MGHDK and SYGVNS. This CDR3 reads CASSPGDRGYGYTF. The CDR3, as DNA: TGTGCCAGCAGTCCAGGGGACAGGGGGTATGGCTACACCTTC.

This chain connects TRBV2 to TRBJ2-7; a possible D gene is TRBD1 (5 bases). Per the germline V gene, CDR1 is SNHLY and CDR2 is FYNNEI. This CDR3 contains 14 residues. V shed 6 bases and J shed 0 bases, with 12 bases lying between them. The CDR3 here is CASRLQESSYEQYF. The CDR3 nucleotides read TGTGCCAGCAGGCTACAGGAGAGCTCCTACGAGCAGTACTTC.

This clone was seen just once. This chain links TRBV6-4 with TRBJ1-2; D may be TRBD1 (6 bases). V lost 11 bases and J lost 4, with 17 bases in between. Germline V gives CDR1 MRHNA, CDR2 SNTAGT. This CDR3 is built from 13 residues. In DNA, the CDR3 is TGTGCCCCCCGGACAGTCCCGCGCTATGGCTACACCTTC. Translating it yields CAPRTVPRYGYTF.

The chain couples TRBV18 to TRBJ2-1, with D possibly being TRBD1 (5 bases). The CDR3 loop spans 12 amino acids. CDR1 and CDR2 from the germline V gene are KGHSH and LQKENI. Trimming removed 6 bases from V and 10 bases from J, with 13 bases in between. As DNA, the CDR3 is TGTGCCAGCTCTCGAGACAGACCAGAGCAGTTCTTC. Translated, it gives CASSRDRPEQFF.

V is TRBV9 and J is TRBJ1-4, with TRBD1 matching over 7 bases. V trimming: 3 bases; J trimming: 6 bases; junction bases outside the gene matches: 11. This CDR3 is 16 amino acids long. Germline CDR1 and CDR2: SGDLS and YYNGEE. CDR3 region: CASSAVTGTNHEKLFF. The CDR3 DNA reads as TGTGCCAGCAGCGCGGTGACAGGGACAAACCATGAAAAACTGTTTTTT.

The chain combines TRBV16 with TRBJ2-2; D not resolved. Germline lookup yields CDR1 KGHSY and CDR2 FQNENV. The CDR3 has 14 amino acids. V gave up 2 bases and J gave up 4 bases, with 8 bases separating them. CDR3: CASSQQESTGELFF. CDR3 sequence (DNA): TGTGCCAGCAGCCAACAGGAAAGCACCGGGGAGCTGTTTTTT. Looking up the rest from reference TRBV16 and TRBJ2-2 gives the full variable domain: GEEVAQTPKHLVRGEGQKAKLYCAPIKGHSYVFWYQQVLKNEFKFLISFQNENVFDETGMPKERFSAKCLPNSPCSLEIQATKLEDSAVYFCASSQQESTGELFFGEGSRLTVL.

J is TRBJ2-4 and V is TRBV5-1; TRBD1 matches at 7 bases. V was pared by 5 bases and J by 6 bases, with 5 bases of the junction left unmatched. Per the germline V gene, CDR1 is SGHRS and CDR2 is YFSETQ. The CDR3 sequence is 13 residues long. Here the CDR3 reads CASRPTGRNIQYF. The CDR3 bases are TGCGCCAGCAGGCCGACAGGGCGAAACATTCAGTACTTC.

This chain uses TRBV2 with TRBJ1-4; 9 bases align to TRBD1. Trimming at V came to 6 bases and at J to 6 bases, leaving 5 bases not matched to a gene. Germline assignment: CDR1 SNHLY and CDR2 FYNNEI. The CDR3 loop spans 14 amino acids. The CDR3, as DNA: TGTGCCAGCAGCCAACAGGGGGCGGATGAAAAACTGTTTTTT. Its protein product is CASSQQGADEKLFF.

The gene calls are TRBV5-1 and TRBJ2-6, with TRBD1 matching 9 bases. The CDR3 is made up of 15 amino acids. Germline lookup yields CDR1 SGHRS and CDR2 YFSETQ. With 5 bases clipped from V and 2 bases from J, the junction kept 2 bases outside the gene matches. This CDR3 is CASSTGGPGANVLTF. DNA for the CDR3: TGCGCCAGCAGTACAGGGGGCCCTGGGGCCAACGTCCTGACTTTC. The full variable domain, its missing parts supplied by reference TRBV5-1 and TRBJ2-6, is KAGVTQTPRYLIKTRGQQVTLSCSPISGHRSVSWYQQTPGQGLQFLFEYFSETQRNKGNFPGRFSGRQFSNSRSEMNVSTLELGDSALYLCASSTGGPGANVLTFGAGSRLTVL.

This clone appeared a single time. The rearrangement uses TRBV23-1 and TRBJ1-4, with D possibly TRBD1 on 5 matching bases. TRBV23-1 counts as an open reading frame of uncertain function. Trimming stripped 0 bases from V and 8 bases from J, with 16 bases between. The CDR3 covers 16 residues. This CDR3 reads CASSQSPGGSREKLFF. The CDR3 nucleotides read TGCGCCAGCAGTCAATCTCCGGGGGGGTCACGCGAAAAACTGTTTTTT.

This clone was seen once. The CDR3 nucleotides are TGTGCCAGCAGCCCCGCTAGACTAGCGGGAGAGGAGACCCAGTACTTC. Its translation: CASSPARLAGEETQYF. The rearrangement uses TRBV7-8 and TRBJ2-5; 12 nucleotides agree with TRBD2. J was trimmed by 5 bases and V by 5 bases; bases with no gene match: 9. Germline assignment: CDR1 SGHVS and CDR2 FQNEAQ. The CDR3 covers 16 residues.

The chain links TRBV5-1 to TRBJ2-7; 10 bases align to TRBD2. The CDR3 loop spans 14 amino acids. CDR1 SGHRS and CDR2 YFSETQ come from the germline V gene. After removal of 6 bases from V and 3 bases from J, the junction contained 6 bases not matched to a gene. CDR3 loop: CASTRLAGDYEQYF. The CDR3, as DNA: TGCGCCAGCACCAGGCTAGCGGGAGACTACGAGCAGTACTTC.

The CDR3 bases are TGCGCCAGCAGCCAAGATGGGGCAGGGAGAAACACCATATATTTT. Translated, it gives CASSQDGAGRNTIYF. This chain joins TRBV4-1 and TRBJ1-3; maybe TRBD1 (5 bases). The CDR3 totals 15 residues. Between the trimmed V and J ends, which lost 0 bases and 5 bases, there was a span of 11 bases. CDR1 and CDR2 from the germline V gene are MGHRA and YSYEKL.

The chain carries TRBV12-3 or TRBV12-4 and TRBJ1-2; D is undetermined. The CDR3 runs 12 residues. The germline V and J ends were trimmed by 8 bases and 5 bases, with 12 bases remaining between them. The CDR3 reads CASYTANYGYTF. The CDR3 coding sequence is TGTGCCAGCTACACAGCCAATTATGGCTACACCTTC.

This rearrangement joins TRBV7-8 to TRBJ1-1, with TRBD1 identical over 9 bases. The CDR3 is 15 amino acids. V trimming: 2 bases; J trimming: 8 bases; junction bases outside the gene matches: 9. Germline V gives CDR1 SGHVS, CDR2 FQNEAQ. This chain's CDR3 is CASSLQGQGFKEAFF. As DNA, the CDR3 is TGTGCCAGCAGCTTACAGGGACAGGGATTTAAGGAAGCTTTCTTT. Looking up the rest from reference TRBV7-8 and TRBJ1-1 gives the full variable domain: GAGVSQSPRYKVAKRGQDVALRCDPISGHVSLFWYQQALGQGPEFLTYFQNEAQLDKSGLPSDRFFAERPEGSVSTLKIQRTQQEDSAVYLCASSLQGQGFKEAFFGQGTRLTVV.

The chain is built from TRBV5-1 and TRBJ2-6; maybe TRBD1 (5 bases). Germline loops: CDR1 SGHRS, CDR2 YFSETQ. This CDR3 contains 14 residues. V lost 3 bases and J lost 2, with 6 bases in between. The CDR3 DNA follows: TGCGCCAGCAGCTGGGGCACTGGGGCCAACGTCCTGACTTTC. Translating gives CASSWGTGANVLTF.